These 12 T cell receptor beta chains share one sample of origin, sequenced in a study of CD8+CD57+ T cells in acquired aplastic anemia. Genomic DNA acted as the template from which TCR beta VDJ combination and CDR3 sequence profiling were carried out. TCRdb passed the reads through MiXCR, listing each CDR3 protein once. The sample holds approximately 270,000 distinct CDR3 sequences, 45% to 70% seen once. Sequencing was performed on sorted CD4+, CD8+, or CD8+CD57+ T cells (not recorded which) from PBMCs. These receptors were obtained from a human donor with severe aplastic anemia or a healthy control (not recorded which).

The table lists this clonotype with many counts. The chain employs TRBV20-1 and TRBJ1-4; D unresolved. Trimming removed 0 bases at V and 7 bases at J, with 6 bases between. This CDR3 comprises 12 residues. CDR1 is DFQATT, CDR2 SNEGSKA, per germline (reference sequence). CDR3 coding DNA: TGCAGTGCTAGAGATATGACTGAAAAACTGTTTTTT. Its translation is CSARDMTEKLFF.

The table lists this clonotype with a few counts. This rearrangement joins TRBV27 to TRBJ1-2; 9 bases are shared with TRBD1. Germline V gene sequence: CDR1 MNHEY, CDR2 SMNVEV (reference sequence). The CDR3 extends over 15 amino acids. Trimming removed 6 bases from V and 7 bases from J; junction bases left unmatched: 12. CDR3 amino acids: CASSLPGQGLGGYTF. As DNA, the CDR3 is TGTGCCAGCAGCTTACCGGGACAGGGATTGGGTGGCTACACCTTC.

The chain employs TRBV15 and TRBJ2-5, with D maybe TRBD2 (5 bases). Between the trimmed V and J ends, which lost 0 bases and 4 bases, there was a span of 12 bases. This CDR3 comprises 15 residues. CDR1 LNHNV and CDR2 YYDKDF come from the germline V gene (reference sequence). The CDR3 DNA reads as TGTGCCACCAGCAGAGACCTAGCAGTGGGAGAGACCCAGTACTTC. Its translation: CATSRDLAVGETQYF.

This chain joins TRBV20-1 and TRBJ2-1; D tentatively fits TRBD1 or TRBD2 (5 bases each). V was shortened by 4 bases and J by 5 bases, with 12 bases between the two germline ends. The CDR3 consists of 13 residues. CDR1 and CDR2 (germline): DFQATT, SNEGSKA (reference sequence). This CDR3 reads CSAKPGAHNEQFF. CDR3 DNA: TGCAGTGCTAAACCCGGGGCCCACAATGAGCAGTTCTTC.

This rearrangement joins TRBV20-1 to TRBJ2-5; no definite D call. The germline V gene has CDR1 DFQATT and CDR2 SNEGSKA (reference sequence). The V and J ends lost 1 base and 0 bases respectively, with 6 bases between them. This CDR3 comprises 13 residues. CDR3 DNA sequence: TGCAGTGCTAGAGTGATGTACCAAGAGACCCAGTACTTC. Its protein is CSARVMYQETQYF.

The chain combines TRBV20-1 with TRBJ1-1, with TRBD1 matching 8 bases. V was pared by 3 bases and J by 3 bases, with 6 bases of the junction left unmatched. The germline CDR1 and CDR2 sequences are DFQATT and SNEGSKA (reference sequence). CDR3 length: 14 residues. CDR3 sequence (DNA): TGCAGTGCTAGGGTCCCACAGGGGGACACTGAAGCTTTCTTT. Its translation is CSARVPQGDTEAFF.

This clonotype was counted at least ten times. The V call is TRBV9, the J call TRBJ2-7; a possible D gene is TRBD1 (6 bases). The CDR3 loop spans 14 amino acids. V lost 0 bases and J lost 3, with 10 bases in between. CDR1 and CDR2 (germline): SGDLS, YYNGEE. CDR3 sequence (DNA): TGTGCCAGCAGCGTAGGGACAGCCGTCTACGAGCAGTACTTC. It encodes CASSVGTAVYEQYF.

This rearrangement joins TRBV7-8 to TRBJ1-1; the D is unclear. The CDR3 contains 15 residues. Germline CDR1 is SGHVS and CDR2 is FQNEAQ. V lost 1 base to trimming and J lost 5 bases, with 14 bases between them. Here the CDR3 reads CASSLGAGITTEAFF. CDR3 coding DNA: TGTGCCAGCAGCTTAGGGGCGGGAATAACGACTGAAGCTTTCTTT. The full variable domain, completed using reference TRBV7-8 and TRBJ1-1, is GAGVSQSPRYKVAKRGQDVALRCDPISGHVSLFWYQQALGQGPEFLTYFQNEAQLDKSGLPSDRFFAERPEGSVSTLKIQRTQQEDSAVYLCASSLGAGITTEAFFGQGTRLTVV.

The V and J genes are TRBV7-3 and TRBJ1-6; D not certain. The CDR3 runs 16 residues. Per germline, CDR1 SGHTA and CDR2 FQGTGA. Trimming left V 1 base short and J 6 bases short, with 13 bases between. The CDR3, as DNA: TGTGCCAGCAGCTTAAGTGTCTGGGGATCTAATTCACCCCTCCACTTT. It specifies CASSLSVWGSNSPLHF.

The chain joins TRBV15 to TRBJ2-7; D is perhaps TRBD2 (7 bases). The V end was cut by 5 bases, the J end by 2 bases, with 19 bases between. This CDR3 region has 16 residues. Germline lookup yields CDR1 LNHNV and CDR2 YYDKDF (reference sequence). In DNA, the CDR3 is TGTGCCACCAGCTCATCCTGGGGGAGGGGGGCCTACGAGCAGTACTTC. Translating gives CATSSSWGRGAYEQYF.

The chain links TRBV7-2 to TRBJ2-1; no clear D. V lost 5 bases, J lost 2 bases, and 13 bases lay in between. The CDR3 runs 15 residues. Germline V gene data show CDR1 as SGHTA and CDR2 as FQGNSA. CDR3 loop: CASSLTAKTYNEQFF. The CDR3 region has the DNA TGTGCCAGCAGCCTAACAGCGAAAACCTACAATGAGCAGTTCTTC.

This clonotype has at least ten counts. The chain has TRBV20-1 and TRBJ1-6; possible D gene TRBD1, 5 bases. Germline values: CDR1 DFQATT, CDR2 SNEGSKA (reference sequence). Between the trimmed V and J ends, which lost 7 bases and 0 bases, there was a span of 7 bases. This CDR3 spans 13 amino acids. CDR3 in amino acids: CSGTSSYNSPLHF. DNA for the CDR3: TGCAGTGGGACAAGCTCCTATAATTCACCCCTCCACTTT.